These 9 T cell receptor beta chains were all obtained from the same sample, sequenced in a study of control samples from healthy donors and cancer patients. The assay was immunoSEQ multiplex PCR, and TCRdb's table has in-frame clones only and misses some. The data show 75,000 to 100,000 clones, roughly 86% seen once. Sequencing was done on a sample of blood. The receptors were gathered from a man aged 60 to 75 in good health.

The J gene is TRBJ2-3, the V gene TRBV28, with TRBD2 identical over 9 bases. In germline, CDR1 is MDHEN, CDR2 SYDVKM. This CDR3 contains 15 residues. Trimming took 5 bases from V and 9 from J; bases not matched to a gene: 12. The CDR3 DNA is TGTGCCAGCAGTGAGACTAGCGGTCCGGGACGAACGCAGTATTTT. It codes for CASSETSGPGRTQYF.

This clone was picked up a small number of times. This chain's CDR3 is CASSPNSGNTIYF. The CDR3 DNA sequence: TGTGCCAGTAGTCCAAACTCTGGAAACACCATATATTTT. This chain links TRBV19 with TRBJ1-3; D is undetermined. The CDR3 is 13 amino acids. V lost 5 bases and J lost 0, with 5 bases in between. CDR1 is LNHDA, CDR2 SQIVND, per germline (reference sequence).

There are a few counts of this clone. This chain joins TRBV2 and TRBJ2-2; maybe TRBD1 (5 bases). Germline loops: CDR1 SNHLY, CDR2 FYNNEI. This CDR3 spans 13 amino acids. The V gene lost 7 bases and the J gene lost 4 bases, with 10 bases spanning the gap. CDR3 protein: CASTRTPTGELFF. As DNA, the CDR3 is TGTGCCAGCACTAGGACACCCACCGGGGAGCTGTTTTTT.

The chain has TRBV3-1 (or the pseudogene TRBV3-2) and TRBJ2-3; no definite D call. The CDR3 length is 11 residues. The V gene lost 3 bases and the J gene lost 5 bases, with 3 bases spanning the gap. Germline V lookup: CDR1 LGHDT, CDR2 YNNKEL (reference sequence). The CDR3 region has the DNA TGTGCCAGCAGCCAGATAGATACGCAGTATTTT. This sequence encodes CASSQIDTQYF.

This chain connects TRBV9 to TRBJ1-6, with 8 nucleotides matching TRBD1. The CDR3 is 15 amino acids. With 2 bases clipped from V and 6 bases from J, the junction kept 4 bases outside the gene matches. CDR1 is SGDLS and CDR2 is YYNGEE in the germline V gene. CDR3 protein: CASSVQGAGNSPLHF. For the CDR3, the DNA is TGTGCCAGCAGCGTTCAGGGGGCTGGTAATTCACCCCTCCACTTT.

The chain has TRBV28 and TRBJ1-6, with a tentative D call TRBD1 (5 bases). The V gene's germline CDR1 is MDHEN and CDR2 SYDVKM. The V and J ends lost 7 bases and 9 bases respectively, with 16 bases between them. This CDR3 comprises 14 residues. The chain's CDR3 is CASIQGWGSSPLHF. DNA of the CDR3: TGTGCCAGCATTCAGGGTTGGGGTTCTTCACCCCTCCACTTT.

The V and J genes are TRBV13 and TRBJ1-4, with D possibly being TRBD1 (5 bases). CDR1 PRHDT and CDR2 FYEKMQ come from the germline V gene (reference sequence). The CDR3 contains 14 residues. The V gene lost 4 bases and the J gene lost 3 bases, with 9 bases spanning the gap. The CDR3 sequence is CASSYRDPNEKLFF. The CDR3 coding sequence is TGTGCCAGCAGCTACCGGGACCCTAATGAAAAACTGTTTTTT.

This clone was counted between two and nine times. The chain is built from TRBV7-9 and TRBJ1-2; D is ambiguous. With 5 bases removed from V and 3 bases from J, the gap between germline ends came to 13 bases. CDR3 length equals 14 residues. Germline loops: CDR1 SEHNR, CDR2 FQNEAQ (reference sequence). Here the CDR3 reads CASSRSEGYYGYTF. The CDR3 DNA is TGTGCCAGCAGCAGAAGTGAGGGCTACTATGGCTACACCTTC.

The rearrangement links TRBV3-1 (or the pseudogene TRBV3-2) to TRBJ1-4; the match to TRBD1 covers 9 bases. Germline V gives CDR1 LGHDT, CDR2 YNNKEL (reference sequence). The CDR3 extends over 16 amino acids. Germline trimming cut 4 bases from V and 5 bases from J; bases unmatched to any gene: 8. The CDR3 nucleotides are TGTGCCAGCAGCCTCACTCCGGGACAGGGAAATGAAAAACTGTTTTTT. It specifies CASSLTPGQGNEKLFF.